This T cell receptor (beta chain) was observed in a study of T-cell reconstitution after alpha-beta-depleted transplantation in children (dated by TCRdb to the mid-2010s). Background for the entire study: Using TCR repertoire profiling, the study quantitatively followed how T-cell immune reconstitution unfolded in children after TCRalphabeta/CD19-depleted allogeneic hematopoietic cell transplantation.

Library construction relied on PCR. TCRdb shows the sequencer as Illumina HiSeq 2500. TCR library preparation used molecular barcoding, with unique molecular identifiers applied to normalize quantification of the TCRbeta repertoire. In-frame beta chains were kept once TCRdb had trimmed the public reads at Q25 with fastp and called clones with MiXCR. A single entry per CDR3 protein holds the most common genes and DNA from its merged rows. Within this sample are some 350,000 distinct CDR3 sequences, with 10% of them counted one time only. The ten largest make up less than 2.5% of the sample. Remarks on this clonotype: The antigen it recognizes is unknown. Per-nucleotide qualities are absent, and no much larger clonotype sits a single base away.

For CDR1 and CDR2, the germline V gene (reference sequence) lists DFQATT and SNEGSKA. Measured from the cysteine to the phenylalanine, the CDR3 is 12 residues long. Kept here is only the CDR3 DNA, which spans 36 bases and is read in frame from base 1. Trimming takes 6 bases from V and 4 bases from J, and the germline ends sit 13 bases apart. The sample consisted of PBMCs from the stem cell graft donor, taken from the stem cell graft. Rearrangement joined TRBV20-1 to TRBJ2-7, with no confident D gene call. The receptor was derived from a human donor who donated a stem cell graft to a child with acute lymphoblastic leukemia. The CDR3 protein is CSAEWPEYEQYF. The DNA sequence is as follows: TGCAGTGCGGAATGGCCCGAATACGAGCAGTACTTC.